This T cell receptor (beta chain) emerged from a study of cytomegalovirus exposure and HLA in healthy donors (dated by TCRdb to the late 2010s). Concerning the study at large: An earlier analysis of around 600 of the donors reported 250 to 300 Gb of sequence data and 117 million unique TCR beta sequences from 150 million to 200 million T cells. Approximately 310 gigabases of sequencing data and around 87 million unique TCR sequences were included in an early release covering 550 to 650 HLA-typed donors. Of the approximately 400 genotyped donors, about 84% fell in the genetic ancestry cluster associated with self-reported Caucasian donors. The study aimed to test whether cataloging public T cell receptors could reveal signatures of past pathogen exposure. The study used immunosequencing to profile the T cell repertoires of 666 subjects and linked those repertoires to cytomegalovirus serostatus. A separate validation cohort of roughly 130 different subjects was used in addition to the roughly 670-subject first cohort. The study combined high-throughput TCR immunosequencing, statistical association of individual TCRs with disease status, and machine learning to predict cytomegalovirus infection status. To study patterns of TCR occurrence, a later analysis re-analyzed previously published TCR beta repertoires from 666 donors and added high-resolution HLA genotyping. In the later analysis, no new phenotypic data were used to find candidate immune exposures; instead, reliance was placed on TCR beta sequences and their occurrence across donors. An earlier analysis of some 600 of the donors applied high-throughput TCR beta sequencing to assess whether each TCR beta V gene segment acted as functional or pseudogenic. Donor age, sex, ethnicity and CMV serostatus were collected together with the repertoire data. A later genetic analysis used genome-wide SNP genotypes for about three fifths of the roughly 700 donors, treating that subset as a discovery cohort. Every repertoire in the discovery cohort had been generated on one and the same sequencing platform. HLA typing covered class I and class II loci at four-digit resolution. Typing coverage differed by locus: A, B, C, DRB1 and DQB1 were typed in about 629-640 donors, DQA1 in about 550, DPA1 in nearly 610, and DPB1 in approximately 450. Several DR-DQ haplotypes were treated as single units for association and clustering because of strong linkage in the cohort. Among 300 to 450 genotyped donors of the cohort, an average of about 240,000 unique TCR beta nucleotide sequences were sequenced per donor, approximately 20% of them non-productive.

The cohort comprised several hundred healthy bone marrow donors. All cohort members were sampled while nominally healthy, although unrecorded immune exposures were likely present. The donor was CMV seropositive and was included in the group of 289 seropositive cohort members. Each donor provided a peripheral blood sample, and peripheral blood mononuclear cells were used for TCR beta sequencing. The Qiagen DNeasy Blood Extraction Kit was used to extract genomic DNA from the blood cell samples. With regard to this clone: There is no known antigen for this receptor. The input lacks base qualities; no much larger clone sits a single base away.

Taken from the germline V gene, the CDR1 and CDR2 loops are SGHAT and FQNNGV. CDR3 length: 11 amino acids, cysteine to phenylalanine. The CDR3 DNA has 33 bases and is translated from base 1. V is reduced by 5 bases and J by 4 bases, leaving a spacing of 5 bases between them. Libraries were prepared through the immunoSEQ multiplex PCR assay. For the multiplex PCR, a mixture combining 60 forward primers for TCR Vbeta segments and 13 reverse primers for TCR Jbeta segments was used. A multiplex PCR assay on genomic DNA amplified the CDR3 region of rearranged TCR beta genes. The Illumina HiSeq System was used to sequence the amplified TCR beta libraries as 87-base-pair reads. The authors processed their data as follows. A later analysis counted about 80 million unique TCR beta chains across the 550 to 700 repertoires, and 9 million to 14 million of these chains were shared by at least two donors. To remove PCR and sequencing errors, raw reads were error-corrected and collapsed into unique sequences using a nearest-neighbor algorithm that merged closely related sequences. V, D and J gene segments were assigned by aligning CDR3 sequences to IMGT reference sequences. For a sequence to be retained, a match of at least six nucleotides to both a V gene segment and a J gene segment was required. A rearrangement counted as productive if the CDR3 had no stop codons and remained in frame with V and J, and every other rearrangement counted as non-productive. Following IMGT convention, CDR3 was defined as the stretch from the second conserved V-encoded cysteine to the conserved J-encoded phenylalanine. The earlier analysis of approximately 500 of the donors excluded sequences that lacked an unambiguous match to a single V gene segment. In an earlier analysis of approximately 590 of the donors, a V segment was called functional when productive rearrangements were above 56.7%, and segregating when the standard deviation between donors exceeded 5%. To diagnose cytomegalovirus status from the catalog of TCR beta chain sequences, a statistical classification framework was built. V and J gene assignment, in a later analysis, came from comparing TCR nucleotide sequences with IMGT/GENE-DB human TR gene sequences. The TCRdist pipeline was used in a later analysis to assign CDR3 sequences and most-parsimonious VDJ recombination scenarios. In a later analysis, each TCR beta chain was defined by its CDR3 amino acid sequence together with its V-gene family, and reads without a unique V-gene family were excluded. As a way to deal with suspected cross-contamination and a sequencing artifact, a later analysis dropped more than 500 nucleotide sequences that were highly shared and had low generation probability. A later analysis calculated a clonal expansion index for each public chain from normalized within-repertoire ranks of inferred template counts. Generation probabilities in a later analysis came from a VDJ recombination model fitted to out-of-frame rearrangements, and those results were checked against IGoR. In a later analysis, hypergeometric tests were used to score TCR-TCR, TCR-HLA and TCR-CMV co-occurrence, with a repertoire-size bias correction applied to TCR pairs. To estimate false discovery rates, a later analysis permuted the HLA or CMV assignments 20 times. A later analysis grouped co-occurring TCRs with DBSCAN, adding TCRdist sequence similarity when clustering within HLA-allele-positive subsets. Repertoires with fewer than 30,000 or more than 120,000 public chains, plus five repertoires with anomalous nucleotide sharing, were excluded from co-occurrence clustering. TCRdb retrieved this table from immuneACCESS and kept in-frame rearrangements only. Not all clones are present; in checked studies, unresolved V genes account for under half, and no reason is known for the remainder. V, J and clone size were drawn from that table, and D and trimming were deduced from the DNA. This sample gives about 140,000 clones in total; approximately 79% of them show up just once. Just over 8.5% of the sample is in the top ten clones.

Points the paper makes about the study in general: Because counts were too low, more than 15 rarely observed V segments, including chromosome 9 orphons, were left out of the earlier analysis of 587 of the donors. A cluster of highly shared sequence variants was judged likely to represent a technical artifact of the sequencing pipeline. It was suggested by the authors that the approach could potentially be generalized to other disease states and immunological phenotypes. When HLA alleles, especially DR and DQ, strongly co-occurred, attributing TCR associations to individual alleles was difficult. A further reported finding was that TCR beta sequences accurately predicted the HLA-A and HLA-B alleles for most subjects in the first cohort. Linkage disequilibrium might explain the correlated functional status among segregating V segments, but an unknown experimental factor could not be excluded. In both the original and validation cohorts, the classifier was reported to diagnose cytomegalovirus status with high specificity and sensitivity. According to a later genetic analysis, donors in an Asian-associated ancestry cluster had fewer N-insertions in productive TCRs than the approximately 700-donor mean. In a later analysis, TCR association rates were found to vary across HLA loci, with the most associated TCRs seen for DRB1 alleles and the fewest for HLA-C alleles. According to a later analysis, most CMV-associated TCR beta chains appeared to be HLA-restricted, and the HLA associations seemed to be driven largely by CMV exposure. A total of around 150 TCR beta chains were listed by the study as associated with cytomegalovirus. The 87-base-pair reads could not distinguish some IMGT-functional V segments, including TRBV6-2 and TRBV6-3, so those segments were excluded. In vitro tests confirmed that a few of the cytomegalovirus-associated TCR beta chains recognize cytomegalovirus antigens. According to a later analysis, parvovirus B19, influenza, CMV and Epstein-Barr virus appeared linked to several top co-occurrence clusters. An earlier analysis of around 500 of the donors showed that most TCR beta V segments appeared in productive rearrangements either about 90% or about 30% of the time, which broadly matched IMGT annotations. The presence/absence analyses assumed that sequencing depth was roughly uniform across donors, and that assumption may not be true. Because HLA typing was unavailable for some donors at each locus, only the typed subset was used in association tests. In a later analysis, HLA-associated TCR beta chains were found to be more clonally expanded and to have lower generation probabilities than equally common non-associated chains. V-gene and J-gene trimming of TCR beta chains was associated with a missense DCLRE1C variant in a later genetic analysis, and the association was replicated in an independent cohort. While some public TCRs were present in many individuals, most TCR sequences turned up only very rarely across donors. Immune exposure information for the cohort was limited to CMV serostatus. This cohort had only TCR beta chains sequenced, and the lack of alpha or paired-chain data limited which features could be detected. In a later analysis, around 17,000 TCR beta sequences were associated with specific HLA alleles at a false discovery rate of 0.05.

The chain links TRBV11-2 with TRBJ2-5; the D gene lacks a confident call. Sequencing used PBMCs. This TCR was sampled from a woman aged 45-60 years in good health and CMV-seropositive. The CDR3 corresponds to CASSPGETQYF. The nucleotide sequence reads TGTGCCAGCAGCCCCGGAGAGACCCAGTACTTC.